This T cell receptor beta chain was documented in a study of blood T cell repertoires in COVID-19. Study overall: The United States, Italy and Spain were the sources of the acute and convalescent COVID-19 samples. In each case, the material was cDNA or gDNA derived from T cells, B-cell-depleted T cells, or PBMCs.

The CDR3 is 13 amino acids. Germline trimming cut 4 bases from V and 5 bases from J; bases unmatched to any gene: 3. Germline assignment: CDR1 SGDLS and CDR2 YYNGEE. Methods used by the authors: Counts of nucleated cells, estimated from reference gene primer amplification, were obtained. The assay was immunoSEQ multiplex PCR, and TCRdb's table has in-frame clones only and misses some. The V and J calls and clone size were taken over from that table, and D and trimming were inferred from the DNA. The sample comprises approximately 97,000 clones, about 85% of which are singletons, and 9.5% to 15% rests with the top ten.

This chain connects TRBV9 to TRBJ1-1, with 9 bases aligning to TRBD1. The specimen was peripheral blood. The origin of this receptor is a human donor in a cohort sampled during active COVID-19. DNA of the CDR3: TGTGCCAGCAGCTTGGACAGGGGAACTGAAGCTTTCTTT. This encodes CASSLDRGTEAFF.